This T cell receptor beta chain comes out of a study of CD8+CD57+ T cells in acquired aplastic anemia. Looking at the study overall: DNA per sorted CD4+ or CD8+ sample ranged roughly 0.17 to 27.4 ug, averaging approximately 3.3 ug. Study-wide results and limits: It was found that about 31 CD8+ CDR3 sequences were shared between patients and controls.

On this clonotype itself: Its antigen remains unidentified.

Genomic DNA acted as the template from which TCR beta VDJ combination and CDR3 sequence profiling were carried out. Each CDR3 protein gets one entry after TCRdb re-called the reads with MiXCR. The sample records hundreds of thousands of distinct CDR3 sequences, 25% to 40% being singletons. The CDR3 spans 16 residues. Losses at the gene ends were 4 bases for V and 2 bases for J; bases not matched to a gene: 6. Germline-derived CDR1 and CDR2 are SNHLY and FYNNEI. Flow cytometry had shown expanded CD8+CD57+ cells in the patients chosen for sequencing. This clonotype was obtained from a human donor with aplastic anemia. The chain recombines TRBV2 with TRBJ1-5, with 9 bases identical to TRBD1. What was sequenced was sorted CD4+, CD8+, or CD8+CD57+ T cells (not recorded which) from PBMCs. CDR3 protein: CASSAEDRGGNQPQHF. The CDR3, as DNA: TGTGCCAGCAGTGCAGAAGACAGGGGGGGCAATCAGCCCCAGCATTTT.